This record looks at one TCR beta chain sequence and its context. Its specificity is unknown. Germline lookup yields CDR1 SGHDT and CDR2 YYEEEE. Trimming at V came to 3 bases and at J to 2 bases, leaving 7 bases not matched to a gene. The CDR3 spans 16 residues. The entry originates in a study of vaccination effects on CD4 cells after COVID-19. Findings and limits, study-wide: A shortage of convalescent patients and an absence of early post-infection timepoints characterized the study.

Before sequencing took place, the ViraFEST assay used viral peptide pools to expand antigen-specific CD4+ T cells. The culture ran for roughly ten days before CD4+ T cells were isolated. Among the vaccine recipients, none had a prior SARS-CoV-2 infection, and nucleocapsid antibodies were negative. Generated by immunoSEQ multiplex PCR, the TCRdb table keeps only in-frame clones and is missing some. In the table there are 35,000 to 50,000 clones, under 75% of which are singletons. The TCR comes from a human donor who received a COVID-19 vaccine. The source material was CD4+ T cells from PBMCs cultured with HCoV-OC43 spike peptides, sampled before COVID-19 vaccination. The subset was: HCoV-OC43 spike overlapping peptide pool stimulation. The chain employs TRBV5-6 and TRBJ1-2, with 10 bases fitting TRBD1. Written as DNA, the CDR3 is TGTGCCAGCAGCTCCGGGACAGGGGTGAGAAACTATGGCTACACCTTC. Its translation: CASSSGTGVRNYGYTF.